The sequence of this T cell receptor beta chain was determined in a study of blood T cell repertoires in COVID-19. The overall study: The United States, Italy and Spain provided the acute and convalescent COVID-19 samples.

The germline V gene has CDR1 MNHEY and CDR2 SVGAGI. V lost 5 bases, J lost 6 bases, and 8 bases lay in between. The CDR3 is 12 residues long. Followed longitudinally, the Seattle patients had been enrolled during active infection. In the original analysis: Using reference gene primer amplification, nucleated cell counts were estimated. TCRdb keeps only in-frame clones here, not all; method: immunoSEQ multiplex PCR. V and J calls and clone size come straight from that table; D and trimming were deduced from the DNA. Of some 190,000 clones listed, 82% are singletons. The sequenced sample was peripheral blood. The sequence derives from a woman aged 60-70 years with COVID-19, enrolled during active disease. The rearrangement joins TRBV6-5 to TRBJ2-1, with TRBD2 as a possible D gene (7 bases). CDR3 in amino acids: CASSRGGNEQFF. Here the CDR3 DNA reads TGTGCCAGCAGTAGGGGGGGCAATGAGCAGTTCTTC.